This TCR beta chain was recovered during a study of blood T cell repertoires in COVID-19. Authors' data handling: Quantification of nucleated cells was approximated via reference gene primer amplification. Assay used: immunoSEQ multiplex PCR; TCRdb lists only in-frame clones, some missing. V, J and clone size are taken as reported in that table, and D and trimming were inferred from the DNA itself. The table shows about 190,000 clones, with roughly 90% occurring only once. The germline V gene has CDR1 SGHVS and CDR2 FQNEAQ. The V gene lost 0 bases and the J gene lost 6 bases, with 21 bases spanning the gap. The CDR3 is 17 amino acids.

This TCR was recovered from a woman between 40 and 55 years old who had recovered from COVID-19. The sample comprised peripheral blood. The rearrangement links TRBV7-8 to TRBJ2-7; the D is unclear. The CDR3 coding sequence is TGTGCCAGCAGCTTAGCTCGATTCTCGAGCCAGAGGCTCGAGCAGTACTTC. It is translated as CASSLARFSSQRLEQYF. Drawing the rest from reference TRBV7-8 and TRBJ2-7, the complete variable domain is GAGVSQSPRYKVAKRGQDVALRCDPISGHVSLFWYQQALGQGPEFLTYFQNEAQLDKSGLPSDRFFAERPEGSVSTLKIQRTQQEDSAVYLCASSLARFSSQRLEQYFGPGTRLTVT.